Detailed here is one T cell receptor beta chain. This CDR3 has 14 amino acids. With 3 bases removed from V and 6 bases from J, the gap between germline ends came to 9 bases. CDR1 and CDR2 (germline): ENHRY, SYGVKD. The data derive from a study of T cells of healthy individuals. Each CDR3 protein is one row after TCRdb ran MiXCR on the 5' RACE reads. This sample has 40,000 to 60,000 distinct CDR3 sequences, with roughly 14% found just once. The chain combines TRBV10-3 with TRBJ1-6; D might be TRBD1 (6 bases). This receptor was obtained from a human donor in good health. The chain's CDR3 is CAISEGGGNSPLHF. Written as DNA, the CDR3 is TGTGCCATCAGTGAAGGAGGGGGTAATTCACCCCTCCACTTT.